This T cell receptor beta chain was recorded in a study of metastatic and nonmetastatic thyroid tumors (dated by TCRdb to 2020 to 2021). For the wider study: Repertoires were compared across peripheral blood and tumor or nodule tissue samples from malignant and benign thyroid patients. The research as a whole found: TCR beta diversity was reported as significantly higher in malignant tumors than in benign nodules, in both blood and tumor samples.

Relative to germline, V is 8 bases shorter and J is 3 bases shorter, with 18 bases between their ends. The cysteine opens and the phenylalanine closes a CDR3 of 16 amino acids. The DNA shown is the 48-base CDR3, in frame from base 1. CDR1 KGHDR and CDR2 SFDVKD were looked up in the germline V gene. A remark on this clone: What antigen it recognizes has not been identified. Per-base qualities were not stored, and no clone one base away is much larger.

Library construction relied on PCR. Sequencing used an Illumina HiSeq 4000. The TCR beta-chain CDR3 region of each patient was profiled by high-throughput sequencing. The study's own analysis went as follows. The researchers built a classifier to tell apart papillary thyroid cancer patients with distant metastasis, based on CDR3 differences among clinicopathological groups. To measure repertoire diversity the researchers used the Shannon index, while the Morisita-Horn index served to gauge how similar the tumor and blood repertoires were. TCRdb handled the public reads itself, with Q25 trimming in fastp and clone calling in MiXCR, and kept productive beta chains. The V and J calls, along with clone size, are taken from TCRdb and not from the paper's own processing. Within this sample are roughly 59,000 clones, with 15% to 20% of them counted one time only. The leading ten clones occupy roughly a tenth of the sample.

No patient had received any treatment before thyroid surgery. Patient clinical samples collected from about 2012 to 2018 were retrospectively analysed using T-cell receptor beta sequencing. The sequencing sample was made of blood. The origin of this receptor is a male donor with papillary thyroid cancer or a benign thyroid nodule (not recorded which). Some clones in this sample may be carry-over from other donors' samples. The chain couples TRBV24-1 to TRBJ2-2; the D segment may tentatively be TRBD1 or TRBD2, each giving 5 matched bases. Read as DNA, the sequence is TGTGCCACCATTGCGGAAAAATCGGGGCACACCGGGGAGCTGTTTTTT. Its translation reads: CATIAEKSGHTGELFF.